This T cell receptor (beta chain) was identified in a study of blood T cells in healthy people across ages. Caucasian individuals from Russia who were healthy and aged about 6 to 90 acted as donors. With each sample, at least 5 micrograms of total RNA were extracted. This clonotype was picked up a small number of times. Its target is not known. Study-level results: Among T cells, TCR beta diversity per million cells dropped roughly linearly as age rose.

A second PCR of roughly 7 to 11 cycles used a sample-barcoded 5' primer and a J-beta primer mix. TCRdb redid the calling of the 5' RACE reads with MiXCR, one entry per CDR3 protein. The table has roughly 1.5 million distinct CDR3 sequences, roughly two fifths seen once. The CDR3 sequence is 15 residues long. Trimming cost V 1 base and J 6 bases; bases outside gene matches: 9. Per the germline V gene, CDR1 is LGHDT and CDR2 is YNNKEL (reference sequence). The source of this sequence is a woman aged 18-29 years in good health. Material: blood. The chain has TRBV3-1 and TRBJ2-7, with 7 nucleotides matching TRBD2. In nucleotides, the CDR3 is TGTGCCAGCAGCCAAGTCACTAGCGTAAACTCCGAGCAGTACTTC. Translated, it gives CASSQVTSVNSEQYF.